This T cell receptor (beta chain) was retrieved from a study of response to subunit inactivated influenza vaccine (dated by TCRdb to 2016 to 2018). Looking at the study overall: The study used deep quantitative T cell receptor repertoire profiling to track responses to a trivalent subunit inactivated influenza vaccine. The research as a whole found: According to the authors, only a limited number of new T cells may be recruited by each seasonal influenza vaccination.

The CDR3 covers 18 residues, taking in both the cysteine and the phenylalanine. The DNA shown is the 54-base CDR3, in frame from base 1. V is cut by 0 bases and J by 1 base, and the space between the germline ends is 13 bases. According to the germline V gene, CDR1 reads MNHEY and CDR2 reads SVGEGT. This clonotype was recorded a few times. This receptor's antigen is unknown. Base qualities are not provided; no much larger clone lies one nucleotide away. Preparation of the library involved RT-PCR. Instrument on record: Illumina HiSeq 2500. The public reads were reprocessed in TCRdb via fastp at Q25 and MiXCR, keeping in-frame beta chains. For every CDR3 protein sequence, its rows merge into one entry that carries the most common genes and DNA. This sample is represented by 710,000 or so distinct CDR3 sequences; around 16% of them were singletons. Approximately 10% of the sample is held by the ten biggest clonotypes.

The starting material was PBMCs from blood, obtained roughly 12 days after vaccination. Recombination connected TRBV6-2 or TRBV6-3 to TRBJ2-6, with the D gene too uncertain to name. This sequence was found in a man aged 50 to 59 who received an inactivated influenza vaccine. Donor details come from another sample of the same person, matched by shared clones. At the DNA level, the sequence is TGTGCCAGCAGTTACTCATACTATACCGTTTCTGGGGCCAACGTCCTGACTTTC. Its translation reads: CASSYSYYTVSGANVLTF.